This T cell receptor beta chain was captured by sequencing in a study of blood T cell repertoires in COVID-19 (TCRdb year 2020). Some background on the complete study: Samples covering the acute and convalescent phases of COVID-19 were provided by collaborators in the United States, Italy and Spain. The material from the prospective study consisted of cDNA or gDNA derived from T cells, B-cell-depleted T cells, or PBMCs. Subjects who had been exposed to COVID-19, were actively infected with it, or had recovered from it provided the deeply sampled blood TCRbeta repertoires that made up the dataset. The repertoires were made available in a free public database intended to serve as a resource for research on the immune response to SARS-CoV-2. The samples were drawn from the first 160 participants of the ongoing ImmuneRACE study and from 950 to 1,500 subjects provided by 6 global collaborators. Nearly every sample came with metadata listing a de-identified subject ID, COVID-19 status, age in years and sex. Where available, HLA class I and class II types were obtained from metadata supplied by the sample provider rather than from assay-based typing.

The collaborating institutions used their own protocols to collect whole blood in K2EDTA tubes. For TCRbeta analysis, collaborator samples were shipped as frozen whole blood, as isolated PBMCs, or as DNA extracted from either sample type. From the cysteine through the phenylalanine, the CDR3 covers 12 amino acids. Of the read, only the CDR3 DNA is kept; its 36 bases are in frame from base 1. V drops 8 bases and J drops 4 bases, leaving 6 bases in between. Worth noting for this clone: Its antigen is unknown. Per-nucleotide qualities are absent, and no much larger clonotype sits a single base away.

The immunoSEQ Assay, a bias-controlled multiplex PCR, was used to amplify TCRbeta CDR3 regions from genomic DNA. As for the original processing: The number of nucleated cells in each sample was estimated by amplification of reference gene primers within the assay. To quantify the absolute abundance of each unique TCRbeta CDR3 rearrangement, sequence reads were collapsed and filtered. For each sample, productive Simpson clonality was calculated as the square root of Simpson's diversity index over productive rearrangements. TCRdb limited this immuneACCESS table to in-frame rearrangements with V and J called. A share of clones is missing; checked studies link under half to unresolved V genes, and the rest is unexplained. For V, J and clone size, that table is used; D and trimming come from the DNA. The table for this sample lists 190,000 or so clones; roughly nine tenths of them were counted only once. The ten largest account for 0.65% to 0.95% of the sample.

The paper's findings and limits, for the study overall: How much clinical and demographic metadata was included differed by source and by participant, and the metadata was provided uncurated.

Sequenced input: peripheral blood. This sequence was found in a woman in her seventies with acute or convalescent COVID-19. The chain is encoded by TRBV12-3 or TRBV12-4 joined to TRBJ1-6, with no reliable assignment of the D segment. The bases read TGTGCCAGCTCCTTTTATAATTCACCCCTCCACTTT. This gives the protein CASSFYNSPLHF.